Each of the 9 T cell receptor beta chains below was sequenced from the same sample in a study of blood T cells in healthy people across ages. It was with a sample-barcoded 5' primer and a J-beta primer mix that a second PCR of roughly 7 to 12 cycles was run. TCRdb re-analysed the 5' RACE reads in MiXCR, keeping a single row per CDR3 protein. The data contain about 1,000,000 distinct CDR3 sequences, less than 50% of them singletons. Sequences were obtained from blood. These receptors came from a woman aged 55-69 years in good health.

This clonotype has just a few counts. The chain combines TRBV12-3 or TRBV12-4 with TRBJ1-4; D might be TRBD1 (6 bases). The CDR3 has 15 residues. The V end lost 5 bases, the J end lost 7 bases, and 17 bases lay between the germline ends. The CDR3: CASSPLQGGFEKLFF. The CDR3 DNA reads TGTGCCAGCAGTCCCCTACAGGGCGGGTTTGAAAAACTGTTTTTT.

The chain has TRBV9 and TRBJ2-5, with 9 nucleotides matching TRBD1. J gave up 1 base and V 3 bases, and 1 base lay outside the gene matches. The germline V gene encodes CDR1 SGDLS and CDR2 YYNGEE. This CDR3 has 14 amino acids. The CDR3 here is CASSGGQGQETQYF. For the CDR3, the DNA is TGTGCCAGCAGCGGGGGACAGGGCCAAGAGACCCAGTACTTC. Based on the CDR3 plus reference TRBV9 and TRBJ2-5, the full variable domain is DSGVTQTPKHLITATGQRVTLRCSPRSGDLSVYWYQQSLDQGLQFLIQYYNGEERAKGNILERFSAQQFPDLHSELNLSSLELGDSALYFCASSGGQGQETQYFGPGTRLLVL.

The genes are TRBV28 and TRBJ1-1; no firm D call. Germline V lookup: CDR1 MDHEN, CDR2 SYDVKM. The CDR3 covers 11 residues. The V end lost 6 bases, the J end lost 6 bases, and 8 bases lay between the germline ends. The CDR3 sequence: CASRGRPEAFF. CDR3 DNA: TGTGCCAGCAGAGGACGTCCTGAAGCTTTCTTT.

The chain recombines TRBV3-1 with TRBJ1-2, with a weak D call TRBD1 (5 bases). Trimming removed 2 bases from V and 4 bases from J, with 11 bases in between. This CDR3 contains 14 residues. Germline CDR1 LGHDT, CDR2 YNNKEL (reference sequence). DNA for the CDR3: TGTGCCAGCAGCCAAAACGGGGCCGGCTATGGCTACACCTTC. This codes for CASSQNGAGYGYTF.

The rearrangement uses TRBV11-2 and TRBJ2-1; TRBD1 matches 7 bases. CDR3 size: 13 residues. Trimming removed 2 bases from V and 10 bases from J; junction bases left unmatched: 5. In germline, CDR1 is SGHAT, CDR2 FQNNGV. Here the CDR3 DNA reads TGTGCCAGCAGCTTAAGCCCGACAGGGGAGCAGTTCTTC. Translation gives CASSLSPTGEQFF.

The rearrangement links TRBV11-2 to TRBJ2-4; D gene ambiguous. V lost 7 bases to trimming and J lost 0 bases, with 16 bases between them. Per germline, CDR1 SGHAT and CDR2 FQNNGV. The CDR3 loop spans 16 amino acids. The CDR3 protein is CASNPGSRIAKNIQYF. The CDR3 coding sequence is TGTGCCAGCAACCCCGGGTCCAGAATAGCCAAAAACATTCAGTACTTC.

The chain uses TRBV7-8 and TRBJ2-2; tentatively, D is TRBD1 (6 bases). The germline V gene has CDR1 SGHVS and CDR2 FQNEAQ. This CDR3 region has 15 residues. Trimming cost V 7 bases and J 0 bases, with 12 bases left between them. The CDR3 bases are TGTGCCAGCAAGCTTACAGGGCCGAACACCGGGGAGCTGTTTTTT. Translating it yields CASKLTGPNTGELFF. Full variable domain (remainder filled in from reference TRBV7-8 and TRBJ2-2): GAGVSQSPRYKVAKRGQDVALRCDPISGHVSLFWYQQALGQGPEFLTYFQNEAQLDKSGLPSDRFFAERPEGSVSTLKIQRTQQEDSAVYLCASKLTGPNTGELFFGEGSRLTVL.

The CDR3 DNA reads TGTGCCACCGTACCAGGCGGAACCAAAAACATTCAGTACTTC. This gives the protein CATVPGGTKNIQYF. The genes are TRBV15 and TRBJ2-4; D not certain. The CDR3 runs 14 residues. The germline V and J ends were trimmed by 8 bases and 2 bases, with 13 bases remaining between them. Looked up from germline, CDR1 is LNHNV and CDR2 is YYDKDF (reference sequence).

This clonotype has ten or more counts. The chain uses TRBV5-5 and TRBJ2-7; D unclear. The length of the CDR3 is 16 residues. Germline loops: CDR1 SGHKS, CDR2 YYEKEE (reference sequence). V gave up 0 bases and J gave up 4 bases, with 17 bases separating them. CDR3 nucleotides: TGTGCCAGCAGCTTGGCCCTCGAACTTGCTATTTACGAGCAGTACTTC. Translating gives CASSLALELAIYEQYF.